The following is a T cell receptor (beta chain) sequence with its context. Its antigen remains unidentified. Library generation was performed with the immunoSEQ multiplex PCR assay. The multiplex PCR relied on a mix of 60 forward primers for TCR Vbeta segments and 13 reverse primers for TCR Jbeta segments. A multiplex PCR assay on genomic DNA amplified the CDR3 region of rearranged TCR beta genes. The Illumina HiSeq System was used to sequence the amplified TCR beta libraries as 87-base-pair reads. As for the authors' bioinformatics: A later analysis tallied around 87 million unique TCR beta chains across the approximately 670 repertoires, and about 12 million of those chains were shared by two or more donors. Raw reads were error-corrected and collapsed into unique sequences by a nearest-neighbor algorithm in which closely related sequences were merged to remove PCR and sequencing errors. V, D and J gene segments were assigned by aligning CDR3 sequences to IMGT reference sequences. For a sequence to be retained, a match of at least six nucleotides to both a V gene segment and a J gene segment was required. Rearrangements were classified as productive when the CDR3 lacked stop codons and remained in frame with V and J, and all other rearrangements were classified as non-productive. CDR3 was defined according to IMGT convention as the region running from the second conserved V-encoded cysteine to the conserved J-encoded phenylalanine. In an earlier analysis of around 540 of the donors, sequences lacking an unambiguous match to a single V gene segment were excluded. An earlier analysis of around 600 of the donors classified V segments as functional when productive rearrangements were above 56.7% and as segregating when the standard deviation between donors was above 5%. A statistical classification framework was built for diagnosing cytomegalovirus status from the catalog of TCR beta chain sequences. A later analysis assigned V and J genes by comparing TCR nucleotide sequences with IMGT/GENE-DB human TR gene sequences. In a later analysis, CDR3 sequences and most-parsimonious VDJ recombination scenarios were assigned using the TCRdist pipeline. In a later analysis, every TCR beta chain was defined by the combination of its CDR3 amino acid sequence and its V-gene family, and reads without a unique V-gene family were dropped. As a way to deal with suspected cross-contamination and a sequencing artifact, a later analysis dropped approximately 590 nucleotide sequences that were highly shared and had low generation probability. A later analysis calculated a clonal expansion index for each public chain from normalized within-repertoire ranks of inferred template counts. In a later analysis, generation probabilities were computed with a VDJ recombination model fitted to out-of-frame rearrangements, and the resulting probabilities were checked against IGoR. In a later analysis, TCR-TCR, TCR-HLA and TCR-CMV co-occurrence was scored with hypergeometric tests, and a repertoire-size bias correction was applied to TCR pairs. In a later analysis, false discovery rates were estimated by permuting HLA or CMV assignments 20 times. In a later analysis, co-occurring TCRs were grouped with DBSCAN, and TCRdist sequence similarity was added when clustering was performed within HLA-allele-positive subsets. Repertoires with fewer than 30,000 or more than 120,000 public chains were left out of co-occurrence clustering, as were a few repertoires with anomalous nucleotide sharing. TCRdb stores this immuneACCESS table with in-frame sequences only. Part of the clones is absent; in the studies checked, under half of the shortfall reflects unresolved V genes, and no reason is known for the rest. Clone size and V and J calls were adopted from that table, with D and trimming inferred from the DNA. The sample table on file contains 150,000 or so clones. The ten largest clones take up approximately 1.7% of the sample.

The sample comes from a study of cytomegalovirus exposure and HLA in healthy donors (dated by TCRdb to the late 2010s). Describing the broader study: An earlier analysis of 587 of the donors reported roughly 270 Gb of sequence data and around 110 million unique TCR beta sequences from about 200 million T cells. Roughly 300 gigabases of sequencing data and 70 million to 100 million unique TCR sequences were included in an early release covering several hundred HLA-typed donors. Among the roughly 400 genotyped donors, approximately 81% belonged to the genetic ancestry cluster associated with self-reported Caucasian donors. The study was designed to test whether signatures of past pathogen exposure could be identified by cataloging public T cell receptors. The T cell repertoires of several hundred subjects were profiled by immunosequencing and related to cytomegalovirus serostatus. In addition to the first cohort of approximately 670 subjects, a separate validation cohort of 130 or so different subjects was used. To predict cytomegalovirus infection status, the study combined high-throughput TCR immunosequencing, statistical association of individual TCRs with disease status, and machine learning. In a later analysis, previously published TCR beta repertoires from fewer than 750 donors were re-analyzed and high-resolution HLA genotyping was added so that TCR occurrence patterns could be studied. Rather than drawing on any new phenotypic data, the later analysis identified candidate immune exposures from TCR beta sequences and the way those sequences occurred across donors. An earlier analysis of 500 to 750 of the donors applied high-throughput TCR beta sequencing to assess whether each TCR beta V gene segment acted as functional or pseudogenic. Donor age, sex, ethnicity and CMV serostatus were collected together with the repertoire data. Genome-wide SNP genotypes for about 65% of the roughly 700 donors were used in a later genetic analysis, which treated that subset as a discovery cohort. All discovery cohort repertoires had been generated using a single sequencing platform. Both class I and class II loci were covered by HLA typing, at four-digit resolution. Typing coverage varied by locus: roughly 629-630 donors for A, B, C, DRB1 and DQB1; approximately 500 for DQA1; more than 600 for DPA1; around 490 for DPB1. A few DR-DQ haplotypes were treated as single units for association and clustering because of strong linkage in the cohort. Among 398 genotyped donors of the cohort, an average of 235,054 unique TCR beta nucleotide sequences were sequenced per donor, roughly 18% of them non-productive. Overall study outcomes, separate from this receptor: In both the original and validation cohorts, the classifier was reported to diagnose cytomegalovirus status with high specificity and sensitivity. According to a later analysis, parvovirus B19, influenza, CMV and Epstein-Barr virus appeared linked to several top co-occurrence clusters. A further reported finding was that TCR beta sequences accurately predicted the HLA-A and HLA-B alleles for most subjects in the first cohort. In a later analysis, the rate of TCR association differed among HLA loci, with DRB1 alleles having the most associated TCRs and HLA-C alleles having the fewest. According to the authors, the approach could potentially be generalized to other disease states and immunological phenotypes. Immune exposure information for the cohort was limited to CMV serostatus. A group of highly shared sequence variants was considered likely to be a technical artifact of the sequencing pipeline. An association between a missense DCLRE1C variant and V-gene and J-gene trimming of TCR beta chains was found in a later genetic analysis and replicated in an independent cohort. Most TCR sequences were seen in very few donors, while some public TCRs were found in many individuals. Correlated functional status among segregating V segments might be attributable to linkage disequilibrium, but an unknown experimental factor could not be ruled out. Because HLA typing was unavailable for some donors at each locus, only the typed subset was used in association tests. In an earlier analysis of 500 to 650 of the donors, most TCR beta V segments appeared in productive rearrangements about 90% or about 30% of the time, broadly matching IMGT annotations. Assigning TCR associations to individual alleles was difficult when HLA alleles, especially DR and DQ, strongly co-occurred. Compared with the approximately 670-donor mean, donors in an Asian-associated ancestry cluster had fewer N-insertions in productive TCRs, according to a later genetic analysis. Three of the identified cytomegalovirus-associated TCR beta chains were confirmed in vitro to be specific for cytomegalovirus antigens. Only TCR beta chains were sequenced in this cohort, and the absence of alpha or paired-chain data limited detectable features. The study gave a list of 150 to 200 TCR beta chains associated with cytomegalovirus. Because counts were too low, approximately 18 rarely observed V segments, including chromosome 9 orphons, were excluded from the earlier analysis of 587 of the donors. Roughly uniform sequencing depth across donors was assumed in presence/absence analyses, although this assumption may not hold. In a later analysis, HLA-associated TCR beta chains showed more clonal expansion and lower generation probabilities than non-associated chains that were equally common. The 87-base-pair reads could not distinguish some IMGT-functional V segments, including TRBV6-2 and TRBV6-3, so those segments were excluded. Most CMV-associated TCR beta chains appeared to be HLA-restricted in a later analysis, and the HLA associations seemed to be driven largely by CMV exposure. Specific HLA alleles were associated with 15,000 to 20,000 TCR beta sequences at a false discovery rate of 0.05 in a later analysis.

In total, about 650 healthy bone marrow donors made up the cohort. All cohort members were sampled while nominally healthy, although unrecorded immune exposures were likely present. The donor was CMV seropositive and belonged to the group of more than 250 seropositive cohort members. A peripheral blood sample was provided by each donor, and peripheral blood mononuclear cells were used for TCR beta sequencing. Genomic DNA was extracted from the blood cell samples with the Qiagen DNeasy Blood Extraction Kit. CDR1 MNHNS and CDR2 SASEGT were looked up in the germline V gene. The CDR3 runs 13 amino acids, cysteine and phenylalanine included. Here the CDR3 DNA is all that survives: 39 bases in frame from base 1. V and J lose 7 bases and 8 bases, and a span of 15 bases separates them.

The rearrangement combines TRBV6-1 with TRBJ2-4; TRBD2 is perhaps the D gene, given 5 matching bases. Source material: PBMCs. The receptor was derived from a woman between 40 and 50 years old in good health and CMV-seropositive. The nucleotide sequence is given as TGTGCCAGCAACCCCGGAGGCACGGACATTCAGTACTTC. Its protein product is CASNPGGTDIQYF.